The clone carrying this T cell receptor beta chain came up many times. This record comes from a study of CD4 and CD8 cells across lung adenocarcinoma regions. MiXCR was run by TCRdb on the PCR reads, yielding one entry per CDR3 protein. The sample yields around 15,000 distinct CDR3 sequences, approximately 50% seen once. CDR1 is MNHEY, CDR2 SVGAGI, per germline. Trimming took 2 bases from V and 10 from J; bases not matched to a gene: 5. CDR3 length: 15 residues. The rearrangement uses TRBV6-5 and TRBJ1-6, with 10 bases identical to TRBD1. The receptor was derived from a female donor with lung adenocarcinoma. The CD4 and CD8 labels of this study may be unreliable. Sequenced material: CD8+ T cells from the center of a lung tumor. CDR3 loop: CASSYPGQGNSPLHF. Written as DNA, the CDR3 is TGTGCCAGCAGTTACCCGGGACAGGGGAACTCACCCCTCCACTTT.